This note documents a single T cell receptor (beta chain) sequence. What it recognizes is unknown. At one end, the junction sequence differs from germline, possibly due to a read error. The CDR3 loop spans 17 amino acids. The sample originates from a study of CD8 T cells in ankylosing spondylitis. One entry per CDR3 protein results from TCRdb running MiXCR on the 5' RACE reads. This sample has some 330,000 distinct CDR3 sequences, with approximately 8.2% found just once. The study's findings and limits: One TCR beta motif, made up of 7 or 8 highly homologous variants, appeared characteristic of ankylosing spondylitis blood.

The material sequenced was blood, either unsorted or a sorted T cell fraction (not recorded which). This TCR came from a male donor with ankylosing spondylitis. The rearrangement links TRBV12-3 or TRBV12-4 to TRBJ2-7, with D possibly called TRBD1 or TRBD2 (6 bases each). The CDR3 nucleotides are TGTGCCAGCAGGCGGGACACCAGTAGTTCCGTCCCCCGCCCGGTCGACTTC. The encoded protein is CASRRDTSSSVPRPVDF.